This TCR beta chain was sequenced in a study of metastatic and nonmetastatic thyroid tumors. Whole-study results and caveats: For both blood and tumor, malignant thyroid tumors reportedly showed significantly higher TCR beta diversity than benign nodules did.

TCRdb redid the clone calls on the PCR reads using MiXCR. The sample has tens of thousands of clones, roughly an eighth seen once; the top ten hold around 25%. This clone was seen repeatedly, ten times or more. Its specificity is unknown. No patient had received any treatment before thyroid surgery. Germline assignment: CDR1 MNHNY and CDR2 SVGAGI (reference sequence). V shed 0 bases and J shed 0 bases, with 14 bases lying between them. The CDR3 covers 17 residues. The clonotype was recovered from a female donor with papillary thyroid cancer or a benign thyroid nodule (not recorded which). Some clones in this sample may be carry-over from other donors' samples. The source material was blood. This chain uses TRBV6-6 with TRBJ1-1, with D possibly TRBD1 on 5 matching bases. As DNA, the CDR3 is TGTGCCAGCAGTTACTCTGGGGCTGCCCTACTGAACACTGAAGCTTTCTTT. Amino acid sequence: CASSYSGAALLNTEAFF.